This TCR beta chain is from a study of T-cell reconstitution after alpha-beta-depleted transplantation in children listed by TCRdb under 2016. Looking at the study overall: T-cell immune reconstitution after TCRalphabeta/CD19-depleted allogeneic hematopoietic cell transplantation in children was quantitatively tracked in the study by means of TCR repertoire profiling. The paper as a whole reports these results and caveats: The high TCRbeta diversity at day 60 in some patients was ascribed to recipient T cells and intrathymic progenitors that had survived conditioning. The apparently early recovery of alphabetaT-cell counts about two months after transplant reportedly depended on only several hundred rapidly expanded clones that came from non-depleted graft cells. Over subsequent months, a decline in hyperexpanded clone frequencies was noted, and after one year, T-cell counts and TCRbeta diversity were mostly ascribed to newly produced T cells.

On this clonotype: Its cognate antigen has yet to be identified. Per-nucleotide qualities are absent, and no much larger clonotype sits a single base away.

This specimen's treatment or condition label, interpreted: allogeneic hematopoietic cell transplantation with graft depleted of TCRalphabeta T cells and CD19 B cells. The children who served as transplant recipients had been given grafts of TCRalphabeta/CD19-depleted allogeneic hematopoietic cells. The library relied on PCR. The instrument given in TCRdb is Illumina HiSeq 2500. Molecular barcoding was employed in the preparation of TCR libraries, with unique molecular identifiers being used to normalize TCRbeta repertoire quantification. Starting from the raw public reads, TCRdb applied fastp trimming at Q25, assembled clones with MiXCR and retained in-frame beta chains. When rows share a CDR3 protein, they turn into one entry using the most common DNA and genes. A total of 200,000 to 250,000 distinct CDR3 sequences appear in this sample, 9.5% to 13% of them only once. Clones ranked in the top ten supply about 30% of the sample.

Germline trimming amounts to 5 bases on V and 4 bases on J, with 11 as the count of junction bases outside the gene matches. Reading the germline V gene (reference sequence) gives CDR1 DFQATT and CDR2 SNEGSKA. The CDR3 measures 15 amino acids from cysteine to phenylalanine. Only the CDR3 DNA stays, 45 bases, in frame from base 1. The chain is encoded by TRBV20-1 joined to TRBJ2-3; 8 bases in the junction line up with TRBD2. This sequence was found in a child in the first two years of life with acute myeloid leukemia, due to receive a stem cell transplant. Material: PBMCs, obtained before TCRalphabeta/CD19-depleted stem cell transplant. The CDR3 reads as follows: CSAHLSSGGSDTQYF. The nucleotides are TGCAGTGCTCATCTGAGCAGCGGGGGATCAGATACGCAGTATTTT.